The entry below describes one TCR beta chain. Its antigen is still unknown. The sample originates from a study of Tregs in tolerant kidney transplant recipients. Study overall: A roughly three-day belatacept mixed lymphocyte reaction, sometimes plus 5-day graft donor restimulation, preceded CD4+CD25+CD127- sorting.

The CDR3 contains 15 residues. V was pared by 10 bases and J by 5 bases, with 9 bases of the junction left unmatched. Germline CDR1 reads MNHNY; CDR2 reads SVGAGI (reference sequence). Only in-frame clones appear in the TCRdb table, and some are missing; sequencing was by immunoSEQ multiplex PCR. The sample consists of 25,000 to 35,000 clones, approximately 83% of them appearing once. The chain carries TRBV6-6 and TRBJ2-2; TRBD1 matches at 11 bases. The sequence derives from a human donor in good health. The sequenced material came from Tregs from blood cultured with allogeneic cells. The CDR3 DNA reads TGTGCCACCCCCCCCGGGACAGGGGGGACCGGGGAGCTGTTTTTT. This sequence encodes CATPPGTGGTGELFF.